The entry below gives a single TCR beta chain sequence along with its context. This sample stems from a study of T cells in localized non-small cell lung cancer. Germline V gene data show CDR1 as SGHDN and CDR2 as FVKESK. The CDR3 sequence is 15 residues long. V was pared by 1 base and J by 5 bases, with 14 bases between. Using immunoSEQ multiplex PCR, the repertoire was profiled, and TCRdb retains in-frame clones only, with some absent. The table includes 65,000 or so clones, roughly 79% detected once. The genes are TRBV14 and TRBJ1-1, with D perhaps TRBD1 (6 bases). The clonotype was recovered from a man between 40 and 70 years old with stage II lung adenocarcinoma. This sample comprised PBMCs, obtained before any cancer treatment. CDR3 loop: CASSQGGGGGTEAFF. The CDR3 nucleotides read TGTGCCAGCAGCCAAGGAGGGGGTGGGGGAACTGAAGCTTTCTTT.